This T cell receptor beta chain stems from a study of blood T cell repertoires in COVID-19. Repertoires were generated with immunoSEQ multiplex PCR, while TCRdb's copy carries only in-frame clones and drops some. The data show over 100,000 clones, 75% to 85% seen once. A word on this clone: Additional DNA sequences in this sample encode the identical CDR3.

The clonotype originates from a woman of 80 years or more with active or convalescent COVID-19. Input material: peripheral blood.

CDR3 in DNA: TGTGCCAGCAGTTACAGAGGGTACGGTGGCTACACCTTC. It yields the protein CASSYRGYGGYTF. V and J are TRBV6-5 and TRBJ1-2; D not certain. Between the trimmed V and J ends, which lost 2 bases and 7 bases, there was a span of 11 bases. Germline CDR1 is MNHEY and CDR2 is SVGAGI. CDR3 length: 13 amino acids.